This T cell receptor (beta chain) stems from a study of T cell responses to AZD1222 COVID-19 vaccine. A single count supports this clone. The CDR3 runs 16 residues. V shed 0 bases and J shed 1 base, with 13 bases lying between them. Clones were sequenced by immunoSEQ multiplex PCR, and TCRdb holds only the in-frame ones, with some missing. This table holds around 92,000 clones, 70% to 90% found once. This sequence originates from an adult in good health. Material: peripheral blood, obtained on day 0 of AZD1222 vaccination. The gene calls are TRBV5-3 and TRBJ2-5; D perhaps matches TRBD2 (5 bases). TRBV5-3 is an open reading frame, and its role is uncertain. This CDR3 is CARSLGSGLGQETQYF. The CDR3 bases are TGTGCCAGAAGCTTGGGGTCGGGGTTGGGCCAAGAGACCCAGTACTTC.